One sample yielded the 10 T cell receptor beta chains listed below, sequenced in a study of shared T cell receptors in the human thymus. Profiling relied on immunoSEQ multiplex PCR, and the TCRdb table lists in-frame clones only, not all of them. The table includes fewer than 700,000 clones, more than 75% detected once. This sample also appeared in a second study, on human thymus T cells.

The specimen sequenced was thymocytes. These receptors all come from a boy less than two years old with a congenital heart defect.

The CDR3: CSVERRGYYGYTF. The CDR3 DNA is TGCAGCGTTGAGAGGAGGGGATATTATGGCTACACCTTC. J is TRBJ1-2 and V is TRBV29-1, with a weak D call TRBD1 (5 bases). V was trimmed by 3 bases and J by 5 bases, leaving 13 bases between them. The germline V gene has CDR1 SQVTM and CDR2 ANQGSEA. The CDR3 has 13 residues.

The J gene is TRBJ2-3, the V gene TRBV4-3, with TRBD2 matching 8 bases. Germline V gene sequence: CDR1 LGHNA, CDR2 YSLEER. V gave up 3 bases and J gave up 4 bases; unmatched junction bases: 15. The CDR3 loop spans 18 amino acids. CDR3 amino acids: CASSQDLAGGKLADTQYF. CDR3 DNA sequence: TGCGCCAGCAGCCAGGATCTAGCGGGTGGGAAGCTCGCAGATACGCAGTATTTT.

Written as DNA, the CDR3 is TGTGCCAGCAGCTTAGCGGGGGATACGCAGTATTTT. It is translated as CASSLAGDTQYF. The chain links TRBV11-2 to TRBJ2-3, with D possibly matching TRBD2 (5 bases). Germline V CDR1 and CDR2: SGHAT, FQNNGV. Trimming shortened V by 1 base and J by 6 bases, and 5 bases separated the two germline ends. This CDR3 has 12 residues.

This chain links TRBV7-9 with TRBJ1-1; D is undetermined. The CDR3 has 13 amino acids. Trimming took off 2 bases at V and 10 bases at J, with 14 bases between the two ends. Germline CDR1 SEHNR, CDR2 FQNEAQ (reference sequence). This CDR3 reads CASSLRGSVAAFF. In DNA form, the CDR3 reads TGTGCCAGCAGCTTAAGAGGTTCTGTGGCAGCTTTCTTT.

The chain is built from TRBV4-3 and TRBJ2-7; 9 bases line up with TRBD2. After removal of 0 bases from V and 2 bases from J, the junction contained 2 bases not matched to a gene. Germline assignment: CDR1 LGHNA and CDR2 YSLEER. The CDR3 loop spans 15 amino acids. As DNA, the CDR3 is TGCGCCAGCAGCCAAGAGCCTAGCGGGGCCTACGAGCAGTACTTC. This codes for CASSQEPSGAYEQYF.

This chain uses TRBV10-3 with TRBJ2-7; a weak D match, TRBD1 (5 bases). The germline V gene has CDR1 ENHRY and CDR2 SYGVKD. The CDR3 has 13 amino acids. Trimming left V 10 bases short and J 3 bases short, with 16 bases between. CDR3 in DNA: TGTGCCACTGCAGGGCATGAAGGCTACGAGCAGTACTTC. This gives the protein CATAGHEGYEQYF.

This chain uses TRBV27 with TRBJ1-3, with 7 bases lining up with TRBD1. The CDR3 has 14 amino acids. Germline V lookup: CDR1 MNHEY, CDR2 SMNVEV (reference sequence). The junction had 5 bases not matched to a gene; V was cut back by 4 bases and J by 5 bases. The CDR3 DNA follows: TGTGCCAGCAGTTCCGGGACAGTCCGAAACACCATATATTTT. Amino acids: CASSSGTVRNTIYF.

This sequence joins TRBV5-6 and TRBJ1-2; D is possibly TRBD1 (6 bases). The germline V gene has CDR1 SGHDT and CDR2 YYEEEE. This CDR3 comprises 17 residues. Trimming took off 0 bases at V and 0 bases at J, with 15 bases between the two ends. In DNA form, the CDR3 reads TGTGCCAGCAGCTTGGCCTCCTCGGGACACCCTAACTATGGCTACACCTTC. It specifies CASSLASSGHPNYGYTF.

The chain links TRBV7-2 to TRBJ2-2; 7 bases agree with TRBD2. Germline V gives CDR1 SGHTA, CDR2 FQGNSA. The V and J ends lost 5 bases and 7 bases, in that order; junction bases with no gene match: 13. The CDR3 covers 16 residues. This CDR3 reads CASSPLGLVMIGELFF. In DNA form, the CDR3 reads TGTGCCAGCAGCCCTCTTGGACTAGTTATGATCGGGGAGCTGTTTTTT.

This chain connects TRBV27 to TRBJ2-7; 10 nucleotides agree with TRBD1. This CDR3 comprises 14 residues. The V gene's germline CDR1 is MNHEY and CDR2 SMNVEV (reference sequence). The V and J ends lost 2 bases and 7 bases, in that order; junction bases with no gene match: 5. The CDR3 DNA reads as TGTGCCAGCAGTTTAGGGGACAGGGGTAATGAGCAGTACTTC. It yields the protein CASSLGDRGNEQYF.